This TCR beta chain is drawn from a study of tumor-infiltrating lymphocytes in oesophageal squamous cell carcinoma. This clonotype was picked up many times. TCRdb re-called the reads with MiXCR, one entry per CDR3 protein. Among 12,000 or so distinct CDR3 sequences listed, around 60% were seen once. This CDR3 spans 15 amino acids. CDR1 and CDR2 from the germline V gene are MNHNS and SASEGT. V shed 5 bases, J shed 10 bases, and the junction held 11 bases outside the gene matches. This TCR was sampled from a female donor with esophageal squamous cell carcinoma. J is TRBJ2-1 and V is TRBV6-1, with 10 bases lining up with TRBD2. The sequenced sample was blood. CDR3 DNA sequence: TGTGCCAGCAGTCTTGCTAGCGGGAGAAACGACGAGCAGTTCTTC. Translating gives CASSLASGRNDEQFF.